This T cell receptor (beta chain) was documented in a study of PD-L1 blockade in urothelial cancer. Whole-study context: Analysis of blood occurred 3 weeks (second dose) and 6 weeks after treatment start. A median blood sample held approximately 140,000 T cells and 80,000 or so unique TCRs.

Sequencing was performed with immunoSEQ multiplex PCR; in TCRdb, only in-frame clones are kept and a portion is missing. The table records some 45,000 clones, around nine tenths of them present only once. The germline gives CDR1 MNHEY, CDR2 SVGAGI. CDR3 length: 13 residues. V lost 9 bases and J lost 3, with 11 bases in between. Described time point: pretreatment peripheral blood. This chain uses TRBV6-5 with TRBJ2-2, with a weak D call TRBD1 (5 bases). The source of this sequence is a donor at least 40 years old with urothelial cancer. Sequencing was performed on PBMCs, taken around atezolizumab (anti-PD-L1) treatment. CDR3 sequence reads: CARGVGYTGELFF. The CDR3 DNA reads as TGTGCCAGAGGGGTTGGATACACCGGGGAGCTGTTTTTT.